The 19 T cell receptor beta chains below all came from one sample that was sequenced in a study of response to subunit inactivated influenza vaccine. One entry per CDR3 protein results from TCRdb running MiXCR on the RT-PCR reads. The repertoire holds 530,000 or so distinct CDR3 sequences, with 12% as singletons. The material sequenced was PBMCs from blood, taken on the day of vaccination. Source of these receptors: a man in his forties or fifties who received an inactivated influenza vaccine.

This chain uses TRBV20-1 with TRBJ1-5; D gene unclear. This CDR3 has 15 amino acids. The V end was cut by 0 bases, the J end by 3 bases, with 12 bases between. Germline loops: CDR1 DFQATT, CDR2 SNEGSKA (reference sequence). The CDR3 region is CSARDRFLANQPQHF. The CDR3 DNA follows: TGCAGTGCTAGAGATCGTTTCCTGGCCAATCAGCCCCAGCATTTT.

The J gene is TRBJ2-7, the V gene TRBV7-2; 16 bases agree with TRBD2. There are 17 residues in the CDR3. The germline CDR1 and CDR2 sequences are SGHTA and FQGNSA. After removal of 2 bases from V and 7 bases from J, the junction contained 8 bases not matched to a gene. The CDR3 DNA reads as TGTGCCAGCAGCTTAATGAGGCCGGGACTAGCGGGAGGGGAGCAGTACTTC. Amino acid sequence: CASSLMRPGLAGGEQYF.

CDR3: CASSPSQLPKETQYF. The CDR3 DNA reads TGTGCCAGCAGCCCCTCACAATTACCTAAAGAGACCCAGTACTTC. The V gene is TRBV7-2, the J gene TRBJ2-5, with D hard to call. The V end lost 5 bases, the J end lost 3 bases, and 16 bases lay between the germline ends. The CDR3 is 15 residues long. The germline V gene encodes CDR1 SGHTA and CDR2 FQGNSA.

This clonotype was found once. The chain links TRBV9 to TRBJ2-7, with D hard to call. Deletions cut 4 bases from V and 1 base from J, with 12 bases between. Per the germline V gene, CDR1 is SGDLS and CDR2 is YYNGEE. The CDR3 extends over 14 amino acids. The CDR3: CASSQNLESYEQYF. Written as DNA, the CDR3 is TGTGCCAGCAGCCAGAACCTGGAGTCCTACGAGCAGTACTTC. Looking up the rest from reference TRBV9 and TRBJ2-7 gives the full variable domain: DSGVTQTPKHLITATGQRVTLRCSPRSGDLSVYWYQQSLDQGLQFLIQYYNGEERAKGNILERFSAQQFPDLHSELNLSSLELGDSALYFCASSQNLESYEQYFGPGTRLTVT.

The chain joins TRBV10-3 to TRBJ2-1; D not resolved. Deletions cut 8 bases from V and 0 bases from J, with 11 bases between. Germline V gives CDR1 ENHRY, CDR2 SYGVKD. This CDR3 region has 14 residues. The CDR3 nucleotides are TGTGCCATCTCCCAAGCCGACTCCTACAATGAGCAGTTCTTC. Its protein product is CAISQADSYNEQFF.

The V gene is TRBV15, the J gene TRBJ2-5; D unresolved. The V gene lost 0 bases and the J gene lost 1 base, with 9 bases spanning the gap. The CDR3 runs to 15 residues. Germline CDR1 LNHNV, CDR2 YYDKDF (reference sequence). CDR3: CATSRDGTVQETQYF. CDR3 DNA: TGTGCCACCAGCAGAGATGGAACGGTCCAAGAGACCCAGTACTTC. The full variable domain, its missing parts supplied by reference TRBV15 and TRBJ2-5, is DAMVIQNPRYQVTQFGKPVTLSCSQTLNHNVMYWYQQKSSQAPKLLFHYYDKDFNNEADTPDNFQSRRPNTSFCFLDIRSPGLGDTAMYLCATSRDGTVQETQYFGPGTRLLVL.

The V and J genes are TRBV5-1 and TRBJ2-7; 10 bases agree with TRBD1. Trimming at V came to 4 bases and at J to 2 bases, leaving 6 bases not matched to a gene. Germline CDR1 is SGHRS and CDR2 is YFSETQ. The CDR3 loop spans 15 amino acids. The CDR3 nucleotides read TGCGCCAGCAGCAATGACAGGGGGCAGCCCTACGAGCAGTACTTC. It yields the protein CASSNDRGQPYEQYF.

A few counts support this clonotype. J is TRBJ1-5 and V is TRBV12-3 or TRBV12-4; the D gene is possibly TRBD1 (5 bases). The V and J ends lost 5 bases and 0 bases respectively, with 20 bases between them. This CDR3 region has 18 residues. In DNA, the CDR3 is TGTGCCAGCAGTCCCAGGTCAGGGTATGGACTTAGCAATCAGCCCCAGCATTTT. Translation gives CASSPRSGYGLSNQPQHF.

V is TRBV7-2 and J is TRBJ2-6; 7 bases align to TRBD1. Germline V gives CDR1 SGHTA, CDR2 FQGNSA. Trimming removed 4 bases from V and 4 bases from J; junction bases left unmatched: 7. There are 16 residues in the CDR3. This CDR3 reads CASSYPDRAGANVLTF. In DNA form, the CDR3 reads TGTGCCAGCAGCTACCCCGACAGGGCCGGGGCCAACGTCCTGACTTTC. Complete variable domain (other parts from reference TRBV7-2 and TRBJ2-6): GAGVSQSPSNKVTEKGKDVELRCDPISGHTALYWYRQSLGQGLEFLIYFQGNSAPDKSGLPSDRFSAERTGGSVSTLTIQRTQQEDSAVYLCASSYPDRAGANVLTFGAGSRLTVL.

This clonotype was detected only a few times. This chain joins TRBV28 and TRBJ1-2, with TRBD1 as a possible D gene (5 bases). V was clipped by 3 bases and J by 8 bases, with 16 bases between them. The CDR3 is made up of 14 amino acids. Germline lookup yields CDR1 MDHEN and CDR2 SYDVKM. Here the CDR3 reads CASSLGQEVYGYTF. In DNA, the CDR3 is TGTGCCAGCAGTTTGGGGCAGGAGGTTTACGGCTACACCTTC.

In this sample, this clonotype turned up a few times. The chain employs TRBV7-9 and TRBJ2-2; 8 bases line up with TRBD2. Trimming at V came to 4 bases and at J to 1 base, leaving 5 bases not matched to a gene. In germline, CDR1 is SEHNR, CDR2 FQNEAQ (reference sequence). The CDR3 extends over 16 amino acids. The CDR3 loop is CASSSNSGENTGELFF. The CDR3 DNA is TGTGCCAGCAGCTCAAATAGCGGGGAGAACACCGGGGAGCTGTTTTTT.

The CDR3 sequence: CSVDGTSGSYNEQFF. The DNA for the CDR3 is TGCAGCGTGGACGGGACTAGCGGCTCCTACAATGAGCAGTTCTTC. This chain connects TRBV29-1 to TRBJ2-1; 11 bases agree with TRBD2. This CDR3 is 15 amino acids long. The germline gives CDR1 SQVTM, CDR2 ANQGSEA. With V trimmed by 6 bases and J by 0 bases, 4 bases remained unmatched.

The chain couples TRBV29-1 to TRBJ1-3, with 7 bases aligning to TRBD1. In germline, CDR1 is SQVTM, CDR2 ANQGSEA. The V gene end was trimmed by 2 bases and the J gene end by 4 bases; junction bases not matched to a gene: 5. CDR3 length: 14 residues. The CDR3 protein is CSVERQGGGNTIYF. The CDR3 DNA reads TGCAGCGTTGAACGACAGGGCGGCGGAAACACCATATATTTT. The full variable domain, its missing parts supplied by reference TRBV29-1 and TRBJ1-3, is SAVISQKPSRDICQRGTSLTIQCQVDSQVTMMFWYRQQPGQSLTLIATANQGSEATYESGFVIDKFPISRPNLTFSTLTVSNMSPEDSSIYLCSVERQGGGNTIYFGEGSWLTVV.

This clonotype has just a few counts. The DNA for the CDR3 is TGTGCCAGCTCCCGGGACAGGATTAATGAAAAACTGTTTTTT. Amino acid sequence: CASSRDRINEKLFF. The chain joins TRBV6-1 to TRBJ1-4; TRBD1 matches at 8 bases. Germline V gene sequence: CDR1 MNHNS, CDR2 SASEGT. Trimming cost V 8 bases and J 4 bases; bases outside gene matches: 6. There are 14 residues in the CDR3.

The rearrangement uses TRBV24-1 and TRBJ2-1, with TRBD1 identical over 9 bases. The CDR3 is made up of 15 amino acids. Trimming removed 4 bases from V and 12 bases from J; junction bases left unmatched: 12. CDR1 is KGHDR and CDR2 is SFDVKD in the germline V gene. Here the CDR3 DNA reads TGTGCCACCAGTGACCACTGGGACAGGGCAGTGGGGCAGTTCTTC. Translating gives CATSDHWDRAVGQFF.

The DNA for the CDR3 is TGTGCCAGCGCCAAGAGAGCGGGCCAAGAGACCCAGTACTTC. It is translated as CASAKRAGQETQYF. This chain uses TRBV7-2 with TRBJ2-5; TRBD2 is a possible D gene (6 bases). The CDR3 loop spans 14 amino acids. Germline lookup yields CDR1 SGHTA and CDR2 FQGNSA. The V end was cut by 8 bases, the J end by 1 base, with 14 bases between.

This clonotype was recorded many times. This chain joins TRBV6-1 and TRBJ2-3; possible D gene TRBD2, 6 bases. CDR1 and CDR2 (germline): MNHNS, SASEGT. Trimming pared 1 base from V and 0 bases from J, leaving 8 bases between. This CDR3 is 15 amino acids long. CDR3 amino acids: CASSEVTSSTDTQYF. The DNA for the CDR3 is TGTGCCAGCAGTGAAGTAACTAGCAGCACAGATACGCAGTATTTT.

This chain connects TRBV7-2 to TRBJ2-3, with D perhaps TRBD2 (5 bases). The CDR3 is 17 residues long. Germline V lookup: CDR1 SGHTA, CDR2 FQGNSA. V was pared by 1 base and J by 2 bases, with 16 bases between. The CDR3 DNA sequence: TGTGCCAGCAGCTTAGGTTTGGCGGGCAGCACCACAGATACGCAGTATTTT. Its translation is CASSLGLAGSTTDTQYF.

This clonotype was seen only a few times. The chain recombines TRBV28 with TRBJ2-7; 9 bases align to TRBD2. This CDR3 has 15 residues. Germline CDR1 MDHEN, CDR2 SYDVKM. J lost 5 bases, V lost 4 bases, and 9 bases had no gene match. CDR3 loop: CASSSIAGEGHEQYF. The CDR3 DNA reads TGTGCCAGCAGTTCCATAGCGGGAGAGGGCCACGAGCAGTACTTC.